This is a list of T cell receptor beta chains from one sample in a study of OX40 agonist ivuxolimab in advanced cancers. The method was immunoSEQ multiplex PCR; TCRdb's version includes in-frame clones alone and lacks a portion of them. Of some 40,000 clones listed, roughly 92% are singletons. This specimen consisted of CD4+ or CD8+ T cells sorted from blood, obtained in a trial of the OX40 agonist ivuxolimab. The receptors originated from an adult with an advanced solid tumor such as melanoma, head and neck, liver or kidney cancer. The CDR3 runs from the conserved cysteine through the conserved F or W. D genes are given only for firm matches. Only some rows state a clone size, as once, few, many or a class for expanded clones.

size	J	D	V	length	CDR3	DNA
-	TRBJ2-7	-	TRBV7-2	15	CASSAGGGAGYEQYF	TGTGCCAGCAGCGCAGGTGGGGGCGCCGGCTACGAGCAGTACTTC
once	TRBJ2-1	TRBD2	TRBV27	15	CASSRAGEFYNEQFF	TGTGCCAGCAGCCGAGCGGGAGAGTTCTACAATGAGCAGTTCTTC
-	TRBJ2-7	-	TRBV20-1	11	CSARDLREQYF	TGCAGTGCTAGAGACCTTCGCGAGCAGTACTTC
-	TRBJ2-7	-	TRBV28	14	CASRGTLLGHEQYF	TGTGCCAGCAGAGGGACCCTCCTAGGGCACGAGCAGTACTTC
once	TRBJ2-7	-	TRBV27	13	CASSFGASYEQYF	TGTGCCAGCAGTTTCGGGGCCTCCTACGAGCAGTACTTC
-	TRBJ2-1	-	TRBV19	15	CASSIGSKPSHEQFF	TGTGCCAGTAGTATCGGCAGCAAGCCCTCCCATGAGCAGTTCTTC
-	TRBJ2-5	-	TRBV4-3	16	CASSQGAGIGLEEQYF	TGCGCCAGCAGCCAAGGGGCGGGTATTGGGCTCGAGGAGCAGTACTTC
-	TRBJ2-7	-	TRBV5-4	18	CASSLDAPVNGPLYEQYF	TGTGCCAGCAGCTTGGACGCCCCCGTAAATGGCCCTCTGTACGAGCAGTACTTC
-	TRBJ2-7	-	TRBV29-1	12	CSVSTGLGEQYF	TGCAGCGTTAGTACAGGGCTTGGGGAGCAGTACTTC
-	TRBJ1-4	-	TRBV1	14	CTSSHDRGGGKTVF	TGCACCAGCAGCCACGACAGGGGAGGGGGAAAAACTGTTTTT
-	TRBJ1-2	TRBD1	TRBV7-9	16	CASSGVGTGSNYGYTF	TGTGCCAGCAGCGGAGTGGGGACAGGGTCCAACTATGGCTACACCTTC
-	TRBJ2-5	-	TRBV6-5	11	CASKLLETQYF	TGTGCCAGTAAACTCCTTGAGACCCAGTACTTC
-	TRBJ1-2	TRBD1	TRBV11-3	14	CASSFPQTGYGYTF	TGTGCCAGCAGCTTCCCTCAGACAGGGTATGGCTACACCTTC
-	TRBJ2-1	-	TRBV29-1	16	CSVEKRDLAVNNEQFF	TGCAGCGTTGAAAAAAGGGATCTGGCGGTAAACAATGAGCAGTTCTTC
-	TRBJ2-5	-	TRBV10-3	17	CAISEGEGPPGLETQYF	TGTGCCATCAGTGAGGGGGAAGGGCCGCCCGGGTTGGAGACCCAGTACTTC
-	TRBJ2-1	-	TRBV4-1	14	CASSQVGVGDEQFF	TGCGCCAGCAGCCAAGTAGGGGTAGGGGATGAGCAGTTCTTC
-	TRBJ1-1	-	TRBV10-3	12	CAISQGNTEAFF	TGTGCCATCAGTCAGGGGAACACTGAAGCTTTCTTT
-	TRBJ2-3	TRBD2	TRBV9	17	CASSVAGQGGGTDTQYF	TGTGCCAGCAGCGTAGCGGGCCAGGGAGGGGGCACAGATACGCAGTATTTT
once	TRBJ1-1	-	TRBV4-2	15	CASSQIPSEGTEAFF	TGTGCCAGCAGCCAAATCCCCTCGGAGGGCACTGAAGCTTTCTTT
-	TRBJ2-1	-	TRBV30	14	CAWSKGVSYNEQFF	TGTGCCTGGAGTAAGGGGGTCTCCTACAATGAGCAGTTCTTC
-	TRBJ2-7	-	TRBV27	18	CASSFSLERAMSSYEQYF	TGTGCCAGCAGTTTCTCTCTTGAGAGGGCCATGAGCTCCTACGAGCAGTACTTC
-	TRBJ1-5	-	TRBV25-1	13	CASSDGINQPQHF	TGTGCCAGCAGTGATGGAATCAATCAGCCCCAGCATTTT
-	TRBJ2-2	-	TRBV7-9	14	CASTRGAPTGELFF	TGTGCCAGCACCCGGGGGGCGCCCACCGGGGAGCTGTTTTTT
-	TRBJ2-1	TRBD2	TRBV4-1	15	CASRMTSGSTNEQFF	TGCGCCAGCAGGATGACTAGCGGGAGTACGAATGAGCAGTTCTTC
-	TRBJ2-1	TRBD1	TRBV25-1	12	CASSSGGNEQFF	TGTGCCAGCAGTTCAGGGGGCAATGAGCAGTTCTTC
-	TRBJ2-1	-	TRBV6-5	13	CASRLWDVHEQFF	TGTGCCAGCAGACTATGGGATGTCCATGAGCAGTTCTTC
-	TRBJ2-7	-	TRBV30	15	CAWSEGASVAYEQYF	TGTGCCTGGAGTGAGGGGGCTAGCGTAGCCTACGAGCAGTACTTC
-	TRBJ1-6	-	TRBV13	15	CASSLEGTYASPLHF	TGTGCCAGCAGCTTAGAAGGGACGTACGCCTCACCCCTCCACTTT
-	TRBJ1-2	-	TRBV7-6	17	CASSLFVGTGVADGYTF	TGTGCCAGCAGCTTGTTTGTGGGGACGGGGGTGGCTGATGGCTACACCTTC
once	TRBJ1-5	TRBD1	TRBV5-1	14	CASWTGGSSQPQHF	TGCGCCAGCTGGACAGGGGGTAGCAGTCAGCCCCAGCATTTT
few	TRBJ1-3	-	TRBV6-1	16	CASSAGHPSSGNTIYF	TGTGCCAGCAGTGCGGGACACCCAAGCTCTGGAAACACCATATATTTT
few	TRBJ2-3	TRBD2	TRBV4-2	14	CASSLAGRTDTQYF	TGTGCCAGCAGCCTAGCGGGACGCACAGATACGCAGTATTTT
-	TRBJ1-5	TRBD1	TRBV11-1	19	CASSPLGTGTIYSNQPQHF	TGTGCCAGCAGCCCTCTCGGGACAGGGACAATCTATAGCAATCAGCCCCAGCATTTT
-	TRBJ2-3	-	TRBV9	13	CASSVAVGDTQYF	TGTGCCAGCAGCGTAGCTGTTGGAGATACGCAGTATTTT
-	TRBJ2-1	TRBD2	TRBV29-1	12	CSALAGGDEQFF	TGCAGCGCCCTAGCGGGAGGTGATGAGCAGTTCTTC
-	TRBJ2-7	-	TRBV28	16	CASSPETSERIYEQYF	TGTGCCAGCAGCCCTGAAACGTCGGAGCGAATCTACGAGCAGTACTTC
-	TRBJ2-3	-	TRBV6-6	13	CASSSNQANTQYF	TGTGCCAGCAGTTCAAACCAAGCGAATACGCAGTATTTT
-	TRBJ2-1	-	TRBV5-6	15	CASSSTGEGENEQFF	TGTGCCAGCAGCTCAACAGGAGAGGGGGAGAATGAGCAGTTCTTC
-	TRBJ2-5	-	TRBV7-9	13	CASSLDVEETQYF	TGTGCCAGCAGCTTAGACGTTGAGGAGACCCAGTACTTC
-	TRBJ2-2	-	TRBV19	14	CASSIGVGTGELFF	TGTGCCAGTAGTATCGGGGTGGGAACCGGGGAGCTGTTTTTT
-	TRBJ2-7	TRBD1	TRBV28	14	CASSLGTGAYEQYF	TGTGCCAGCAGTTTAGGGACAGGGGCGTACGAGCAGTACTTC
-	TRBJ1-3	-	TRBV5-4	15	CASSFGVGSGNTIYF	TGTGCCAGCAGCTTTGGGGTCGGCTCTGGAAACACCATATATTTT
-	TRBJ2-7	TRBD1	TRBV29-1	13	CSVGGQGAYEQYF	TGCAGCGTTGGAGGGCAGGGGGCCTACGAGCAGTACTTC
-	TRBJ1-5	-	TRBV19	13	CASSGFSNQPQHF	TGTGCCAGTAGCGGGTTTAGCAATCAGCCCCAGCATTTT